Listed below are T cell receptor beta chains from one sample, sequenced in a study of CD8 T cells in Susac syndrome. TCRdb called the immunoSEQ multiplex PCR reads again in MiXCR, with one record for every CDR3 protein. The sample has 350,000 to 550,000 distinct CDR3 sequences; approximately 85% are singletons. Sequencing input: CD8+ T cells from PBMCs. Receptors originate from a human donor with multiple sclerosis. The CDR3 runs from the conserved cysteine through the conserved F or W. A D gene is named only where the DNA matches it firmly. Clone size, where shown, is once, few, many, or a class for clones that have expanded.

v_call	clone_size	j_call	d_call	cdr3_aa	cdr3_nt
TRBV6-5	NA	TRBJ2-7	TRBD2	CATTSGGSYEQYF	TGTGCCACAACTAGCGGGGGGTCCTACGAGCAGTACTTC
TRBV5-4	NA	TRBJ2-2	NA	CASSPVLPGDTGELFF	TGTGCCAGCAGCCCCGTTTTGCCGGGGGACACCGGGGAGCTGTTTTTT
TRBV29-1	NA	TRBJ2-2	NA	CSVELGPGELFF	TGCAGCGTTGAATTGGGTCCCGGGGAGCTGTTTTTT
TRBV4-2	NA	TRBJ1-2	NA	CASSQVGEEEDYGYTF	TGTGCCAGCAGCCAAGTAGGCGAAGAGGAAGACTATGGCTACACCTTC
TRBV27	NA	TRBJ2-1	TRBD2	CASSFSPLAGVSYNEQFF	TGTGCCAGCAGTTTTTCACCGCTAGCGGGAGTCTCCTACAATGAGCAGTTCTTC
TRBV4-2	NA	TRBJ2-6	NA	CANSQDQGAGANVLTF	TGTGCCAACAGCCAAGATCAAGGTGCTGGGGCCAACGTCCTGACTTTC
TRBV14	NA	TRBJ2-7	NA	CASSLDGTFDEQYF	TGTGCCAGCAGCCTTGACGGGACATTCGACGAGCAGTACTTC
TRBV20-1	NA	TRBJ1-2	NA	CSARSEGGSPGRGYTF	TGCAGTGCTAGATCCGAAGGTGGCTCCCCAGGTCGTGGCTACACCTTC
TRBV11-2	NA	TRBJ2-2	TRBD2	CASSLILAGPNTGELFF	TGTGCCAGCAGCTTAATTCTAGCGGGACCGAACACCGGGGAGCTGTTTTTT
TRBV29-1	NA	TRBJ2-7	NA	CSALGSTDTFSNEQYF	TGCAGCGCCCTAGGCTCGACAGACACCTTTTCCAACGAGCAGTACTTC
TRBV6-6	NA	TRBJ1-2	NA	CASRYIKDAGIYGYTF	TGTGCCAGCAGGTATATCAAGGACGCCGGAATCTATGGCTACACCTTC
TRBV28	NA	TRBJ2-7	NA	CASSFNQGGSSYEQYF	TGTGCCAGCAGTTTCAATCAGGGGGGAAGCTCCTACGAGCAGTACTTC
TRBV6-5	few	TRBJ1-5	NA	CASSYFWYQPQHF	TGTGCCAGCAGTTATTTTTGGTATCAGCCCCAGCATTTT
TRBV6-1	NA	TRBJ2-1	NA	CASSEWLDENNEQFF	TGTGCCAGCAGTGAATGGCTGGACGAAAACAATGAGCAGTTCTTC